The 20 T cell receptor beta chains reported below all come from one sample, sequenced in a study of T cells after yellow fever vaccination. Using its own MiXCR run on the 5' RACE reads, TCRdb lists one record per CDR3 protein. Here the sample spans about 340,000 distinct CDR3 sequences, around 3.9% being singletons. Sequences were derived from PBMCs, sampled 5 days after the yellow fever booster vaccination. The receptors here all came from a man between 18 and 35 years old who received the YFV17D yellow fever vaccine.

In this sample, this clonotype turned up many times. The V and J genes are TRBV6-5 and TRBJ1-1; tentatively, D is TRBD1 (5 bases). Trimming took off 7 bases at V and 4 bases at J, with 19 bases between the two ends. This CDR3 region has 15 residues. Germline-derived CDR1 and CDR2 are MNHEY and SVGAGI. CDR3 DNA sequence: TGTGCCAGCAACGAACGGCGGGGGTACCCCACTGAAGCTTTCTTT. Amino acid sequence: CASNERRGYPTEAFF.

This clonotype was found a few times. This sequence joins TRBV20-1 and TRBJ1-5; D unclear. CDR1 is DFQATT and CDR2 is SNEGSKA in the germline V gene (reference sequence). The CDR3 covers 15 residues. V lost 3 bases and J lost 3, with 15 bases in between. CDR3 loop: CSASQTQTSNQPQHF. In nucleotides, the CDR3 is TGCAGTGCTAGTCAAACTCAGACGTCCAATCAGCCCCAGCATTTT.

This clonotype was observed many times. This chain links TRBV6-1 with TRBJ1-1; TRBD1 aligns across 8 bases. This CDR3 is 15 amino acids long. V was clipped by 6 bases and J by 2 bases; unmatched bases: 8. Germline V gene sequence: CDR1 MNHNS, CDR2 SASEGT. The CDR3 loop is CASRSRGRDNTEAFF. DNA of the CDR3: TGTGCCAGCAGGAGCAGGGGGCGCGATAACACTGAAGCTTTCTTT.

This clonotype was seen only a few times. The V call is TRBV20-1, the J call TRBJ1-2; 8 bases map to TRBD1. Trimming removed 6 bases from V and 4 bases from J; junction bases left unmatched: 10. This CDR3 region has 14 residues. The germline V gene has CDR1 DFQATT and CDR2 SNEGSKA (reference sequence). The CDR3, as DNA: TGCAGTGCACCTCGGGGGACAGGAATCTATGGCTACACCTTC. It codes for CSAPRGTGIYGYTF.

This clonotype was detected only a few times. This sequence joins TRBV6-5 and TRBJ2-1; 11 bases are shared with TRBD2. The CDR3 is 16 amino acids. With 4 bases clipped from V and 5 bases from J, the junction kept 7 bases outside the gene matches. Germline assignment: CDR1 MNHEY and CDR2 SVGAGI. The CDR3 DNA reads TGTGCCAGCAGTTCTTGGACTAGCGGGTCAGACAATGAGCAGTTCTTC. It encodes CASSSWTSGSDNEQFF.

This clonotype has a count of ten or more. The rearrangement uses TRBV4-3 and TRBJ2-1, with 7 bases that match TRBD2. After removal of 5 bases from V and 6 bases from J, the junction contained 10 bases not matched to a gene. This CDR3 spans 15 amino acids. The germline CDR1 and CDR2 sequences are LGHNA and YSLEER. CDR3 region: CASSILSGGTNEQFF. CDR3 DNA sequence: TGCGCCAGCAGCATCCTCTCCGGGGGGACCAATGAGCAGTTCTTC.

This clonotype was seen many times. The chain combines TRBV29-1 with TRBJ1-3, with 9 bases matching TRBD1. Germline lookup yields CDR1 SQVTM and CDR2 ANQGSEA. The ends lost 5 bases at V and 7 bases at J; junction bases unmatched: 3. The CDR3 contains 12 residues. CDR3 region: CSVWTGDNTIYF. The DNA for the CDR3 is TGCAGCGTTTGGACAGGGGACAACACCATATATTTT.

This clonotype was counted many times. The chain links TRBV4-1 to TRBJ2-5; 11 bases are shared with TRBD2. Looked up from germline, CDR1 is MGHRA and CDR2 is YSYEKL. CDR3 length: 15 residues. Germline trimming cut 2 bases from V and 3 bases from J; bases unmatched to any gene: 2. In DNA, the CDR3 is TGCGCCAGCAGCCAACTGACTAGCGGGGAAGAGACCCAGTACTTC. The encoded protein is CASSQLTSGEETQYF.

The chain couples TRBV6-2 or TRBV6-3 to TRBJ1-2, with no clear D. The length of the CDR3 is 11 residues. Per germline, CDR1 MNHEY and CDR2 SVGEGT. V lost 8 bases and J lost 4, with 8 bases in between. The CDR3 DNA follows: TGTGCCAGCGCCCACCTCTATGGCTACACCTTC. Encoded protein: CASAHLYGYTF.

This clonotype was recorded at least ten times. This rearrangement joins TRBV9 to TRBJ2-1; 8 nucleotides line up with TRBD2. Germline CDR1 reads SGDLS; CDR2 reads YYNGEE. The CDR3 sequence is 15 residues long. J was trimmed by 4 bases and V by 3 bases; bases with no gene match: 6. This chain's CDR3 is CASSARGATYNEQFF. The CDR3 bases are TGTGCCAGCAGCGCGCGGGGGGCCACGTACAATGAGCAGTTCTTC.

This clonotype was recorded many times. For the CDR3, the DNA is TGCGCCAGCACATGGAGAGACGGGAATGAAAAACTGTTTTTT. Its protein product is CASTWRDGNEKLFF. V and J are TRBV5-1 and TRBJ1-4; D call uncertain. The germline V gene has CDR1 SGHRS and CDR2 YFSETQ. This CDR3 spans 14 amino acids. Trimming removed 6 bases at V and 5 bases at J, with 14 bases between.

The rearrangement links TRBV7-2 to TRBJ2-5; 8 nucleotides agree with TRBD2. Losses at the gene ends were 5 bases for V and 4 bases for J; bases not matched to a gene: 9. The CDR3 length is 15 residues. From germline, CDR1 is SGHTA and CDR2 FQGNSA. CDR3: CASSLLSGGGETQYF. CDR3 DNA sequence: TGTGCCAGCAGCCTCTTATCGGGGGGGGGAGAGACCCAGTACTTC.

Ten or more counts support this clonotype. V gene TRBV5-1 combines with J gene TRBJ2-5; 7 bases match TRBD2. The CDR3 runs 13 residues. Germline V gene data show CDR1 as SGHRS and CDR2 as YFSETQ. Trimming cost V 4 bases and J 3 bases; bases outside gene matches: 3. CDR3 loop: CASSVRGEETQYF. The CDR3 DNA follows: TGCGCCAGCAGCGTTCGGGGGGAAGAGACCCAGTACTTC.

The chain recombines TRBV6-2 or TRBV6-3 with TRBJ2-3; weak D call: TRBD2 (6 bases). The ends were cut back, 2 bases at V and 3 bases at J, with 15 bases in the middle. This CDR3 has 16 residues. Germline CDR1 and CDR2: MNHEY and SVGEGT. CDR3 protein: CASSYGRGVSTDTQYF. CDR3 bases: TGTGCCAGCAGTTACGGGCGGGGCGTGAGTACAGATACGCAGTATTTT.

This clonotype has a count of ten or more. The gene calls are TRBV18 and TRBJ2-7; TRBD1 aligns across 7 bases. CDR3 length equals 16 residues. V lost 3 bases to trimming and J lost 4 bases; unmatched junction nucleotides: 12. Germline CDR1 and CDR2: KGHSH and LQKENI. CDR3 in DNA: TGTGCCAGCTCACCCGCCGGAACAGGGGCCTTGTACGAGCAGTACGTC. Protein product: CASSPAGTGALYEQYV.

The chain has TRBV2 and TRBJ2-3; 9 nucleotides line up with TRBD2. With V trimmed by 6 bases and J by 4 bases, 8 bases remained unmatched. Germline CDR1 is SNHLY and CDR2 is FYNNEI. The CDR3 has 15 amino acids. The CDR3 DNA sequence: TGTGCCAGCAGGGGACTAGCATCAGGCGCAGATACGCAGTATTTT. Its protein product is CASRGLASGADTQYF.

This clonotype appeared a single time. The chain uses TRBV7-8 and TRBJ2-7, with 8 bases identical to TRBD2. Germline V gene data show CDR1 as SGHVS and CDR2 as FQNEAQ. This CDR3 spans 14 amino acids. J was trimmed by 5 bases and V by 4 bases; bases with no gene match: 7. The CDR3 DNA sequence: TGTGCCAGCAGCTCGGGGGGGGGGTACAACGAGCAGTACGTC. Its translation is CASSSGGGYNEQYV.

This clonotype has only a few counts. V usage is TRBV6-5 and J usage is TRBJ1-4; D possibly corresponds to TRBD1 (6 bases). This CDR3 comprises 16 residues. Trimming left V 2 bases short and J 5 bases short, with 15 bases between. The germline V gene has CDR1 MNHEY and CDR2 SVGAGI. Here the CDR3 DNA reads TGTGCCAGCAGTTACGGGGGGAGGGGGAGGAATGAAAAACTGTTTTTT. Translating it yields CASSYGGRGRNEKLFF.

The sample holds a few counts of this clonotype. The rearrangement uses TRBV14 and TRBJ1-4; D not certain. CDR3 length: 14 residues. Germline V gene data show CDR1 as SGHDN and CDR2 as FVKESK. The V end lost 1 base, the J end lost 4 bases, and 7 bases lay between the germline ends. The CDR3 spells CASSQGLYNEKLFF. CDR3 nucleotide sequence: TGTGCCAGCAGCCAAGGACTGTATAATGAAAAACTGTTTTTT.

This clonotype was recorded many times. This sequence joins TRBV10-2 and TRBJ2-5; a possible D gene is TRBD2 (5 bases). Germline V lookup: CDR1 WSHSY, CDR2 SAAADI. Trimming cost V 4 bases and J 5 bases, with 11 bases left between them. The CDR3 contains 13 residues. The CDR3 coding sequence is TGCGCCAGCAGTGGGGGTTGGAGGGAGACCCAGTACTTC. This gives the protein CASSGGWRETQYF.